These 21 T cell receptor beta chains came from one sample sequenced in a study of shared clonotypes between healthy human individuals. This table comes from immunoSEQ multiplex PCR, and its TCRdb copy is limited to in-frame clones, with some not included. The sample lists a few million clones; roughly 95% were seen once. Material: naive CD4+ T cells sorted from blood. Subset given: CD45RA+ positively selected. These receptors all stem from a man younger than 35 in good health.

The chain links TRBV28 to TRBJ1-5; possible D gene TRBD1, 5 bases. The ends were cut back, 5 bases at V and 2 bases at J, with 13 bases in the middle. This CDR3 contains 15 residues. Germline V gene lookup returns CDR1 MDHEN and CDR2 SYDVKM. The DNA for the CDR3 is TGTGCCAGCAGTACCCCGACAGTTGGCAATCAGCCCCAGCATTTT. Protein sequence: CASSTPTVGNQPQHF.

The V call is TRBV5-1, the J call TRBJ2-2; the D is unclear. Germline CDR1 reads SGHRS; CDR2 reads YFSETQ. This CDR3 contains 14 residues. Trimming removed 5 bases at V and 1 base at J, with 9 bases between. The CDR3 sequence: CASRGPQNTGELFF. The CDR3 coding sequence is TGCGCCAGCAGGGGTCCTCAGAACACCGGGGAGCTGTTTTTT.

J is TRBJ2-1 and V is TRBV5-6; D not resolved. Trimming pared 0 bases from V and 5 bases from J, leaving 9 bases between. Looked up from germline, CDR1 is SGHDT and CDR2 is YYEEEE. The CDR3 is made up of 14 amino acids. CDR3 sequence: CASSLVNLDNEQFF. CDR3 in DNA: TGTGCCAGCAGCTTGGTCAATCTGGACAATGAGCAGTTCTTC.

The V and J genes are TRBV6-1 and TRBJ1-5; D unclear. Germline lookup yields CDR1 MNHNS and CDR2 SASEGT. V lost 3 bases and J 3 bases, leaving 9 bases between the germline ends. This CDR3 is built from 14 residues. The CDR3 DNA follows: TGTGCCAGCAGTGACGGCGGGAACAATCAGCCCCAGCATTTT. Translation: CASSDGGNNQPQHF.

This chain uses TRBV5-1 with TRBJ2-3, with TRBD1 matching 7 bases. The V segment lost 4 bases and the J segment 2 bases; nucleotides outside the gene matches: 4. Germline-derived CDR1 and CDR2 are SGHRS and YFSETQ. The CDR3 runs 14 residues. CDR3 nucleotide sequence: TGCGCCAGCAGCAAAGGACAGGACACAGATACGCAGTATTTT. It is translated as CASSKGQDTDTQYF.

The genes are TRBV5-1 and TRBJ2-1; 10 bases agree with TRBD2. V gave up 0 bases and J gave up 9 bases; unmatched junction bases: 9. The CDR3 runs 16 residues. Germline loops: CDR1 SGHRS, CDR2 YFSETQ. The CDR3 nucleotides read TGCGCCAGCAGCTTGGAGGCTAGCGGGAGCTGGGGTGAGCAGTTCTTC. It specifies CASSLEASGSWGEQFF.

The V call is TRBV6-1, the J call TRBJ2-7; D not resolved. Per germline, CDR1 MNHNS and CDR2 SASEGT. The V end lost 3 bases, the J end lost 4 bases, and 13 bases lay between the germline ends. The CDR3 sequence is 14 residues long. The CDR3 coding sequence is TGTGCCAGCAGTGAGATCATCACCCTGTACGAGCAGTACTTC. Translation gives CASSEIITLYEQYF.

The chain combines TRBV10-1 with TRBJ2-7; TRBD1 might be the D (5 bases). The CDR3 spans 14 residues. Per the germline V gene, CDR1 is WNHNN and CDR2 is SYGVQD (reference sequence). Trimming stripped 5 bases from V and 8 bases from J, with 19 bases between. The CDR3 is CASSRGSIGGQQYF. The CDR3 nucleotides read TGCGCCAGCAGTAGGGGATCGATAGGTGGACAGCAGTACTTC.

The V gene is TRBV30, the J gene TRBJ1-1; D may be TRBD1 (6 bases). Trimming removed 4 bases from V and 0 bases from J, with 9 bases in between. Germline loops: CDR1 GTSNPN, CDR2 SVGIG (reference sequence). The CDR3 runs to 13 residues. CDR3 amino acids: CAWIPGVNTEAFF. In DNA, the CDR3 is TGTGCCTGGATACCAGGGGTGAACACTGAAGCTTTCTTT.

The chain joins TRBV10-3 to TRBJ2-1; perhaps TRBD1 as D (6 bases). Germline-derived CDR1 and CDR2 are ENHRY and SYGVKD. Trimming stripped 2 bases from V and 1 base from J, with 18 bases between. CDR3 length equals 18 residues. DNA of the CDR3: TGTGCCATCAGTGAGCCCCAGGGGACACCCTTATCCTACAATGAGCAGTTCTTC. This translates into CAISEPQGTPLSYNEQFF.

The CDR3 loop is CASSLVSGNTIYF. The CDR3 DNA sequence: TGTGCCAGCAGCTTAGTCTCTGGAAACACCATATATTTT. V is TRBV7-9 and J is TRBJ1-3; D remains ambiguous. CDR1 SEHNR and CDR2 FQNEAQ come from the germline V gene (reference sequence). CDR3 size: 13 residues. V shed 1 base and J shed 0 bases, with 1 base lying between them. The whole variable domain, filled in from reference TRBV7-9 and TRBJ1-3, reads DTGVSQNPRHKITKRGQNVTFRCDPISEHNRLYWYRQTLGQGPEFLTYFQNEAQLEKSRLLSDRFSAERPKGSFSTLEIQRTEQGDSAMYLCASSLVSGNTIYFGEGSWLTVV.

Of note for this clone: Other nucleotide sequences in the sample specify the same CDR3. The gene calls are TRBV11-2 and TRBJ2-7; D might be TRBD1 (6 bases). From germline, CDR1 is SGHAT and CDR2 FQNNGV. CDR3 length: 12 residues. Trimming shortened V by 5 bases and J by 4 bases, and 9 bases separated the two germline ends. Here the CDR3 reads CASSPQGYEQYF. The CDR3 DNA is TGTGCCAGCAGCCCCCAGGGGTACGAGCAGTACTTC.

This clone was detected once. This chain uses TRBV9 with TRBJ2-7; 9 nucleotides line up with TRBD2. Trimming took 3 bases from V and 5 from J; bases not matched to a gene: 15. This CDR3 contains 17 residues. CDR1 and CDR2 from the germline V gene are SGDLS and YYNGEE. The DNA of the CDR3 is TGTGCCAGCAGCGCGACCTCAGGTAGCGGGAGTGGAAACGAGCAGTACTTC. This sequence encodes CASSATSGSGSGNEQYF.

The chain recombines TRBV5-1 with TRBJ1-2; D is perhaps TRBD1 (5 bases). V was trimmed by 4 bases and J by 4 bases, leaving 17 bases between them. CDR1 and CDR2 from the germline V gene are SGHRS and YFSETQ. The CDR3 has 15 residues. The CDR3 protein is CASSPDADNIYGYTF. CDR3 nucleotide sequence: TGCGCCAGCAGCCCTGACGCGGACAACATCTATGGCTACACCTTC.

The rearrangement joins TRBV12-5 to TRBJ2-1; TRBD2 agrees at 7 bases. V dropped 7 bases and J dropped 6; count of bases not matched to a gene: 12. This CDR3 has 15 amino acids. Per the germline V gene, CDR1 is LGHNT and CDR2 is FRNRAP. CDR3 sequence: CASAAGDPFGNEQFF. The CDR3 nucleotides read TGTGCTAGTGCGGCGGGGGACCCCTTCGGCAATGAGCAGTTCTTC. Complete variable domain (other parts from reference TRBV12-5 and TRBJ2-1): DARVTQTPRHKVTEMGQEVTMRCQPILGHNTVFWYRQTMMQGLELLAYFRNRAPLDDSGMPKDRFSAEMPDATLATLKIQPSEPRDSAVYFCASAAGDPFGNEQFFGPGTRLTVL.

V usage is TRBV9 and J usage is TRBJ1-1, with D tentatively TRBD1 (5 bases). V was pared by 0 bases and J by 0 bases, with 9 bases between. The CDR3 sequence is 15 residues long. Germline lookup yields CDR1 SGDLS and CDR2 YYNGEE. In DNA, the CDR3 is TGTGCCAGCAGCGTAGGGACAAGTCTGAACACTGAAGCTTTCTTT. This encodes CASSVGTSLNTEAFF.

J is TRBJ1-6 and V is TRBV27, with a tentative D call TRBD1 (5 bases). The CDR3 consists of 12 residues. Germline V gene data show CDR1 as MNHEY and CDR2 as SMNVEV (reference sequence). Deletions cut 5 bases from V and 8 bases from J, with 7 bases between. CDR3 residues: CASSQGDSPLHF. For the CDR3, the DNA is TGTGCCAGCAGTCAGGGAGATTCACCCCTCCACTTT.

The V gene is TRBV10-3, the J gene TRBJ2-7; D call uncertain. V lost 0 bases to trimming and J lost 3 bases, with 12 bases between them. Germline CDR1 ENHRY, CDR2 SYGVKD. The CDR3 has 15 residues. CDR3 amino acids: CAISESTRSHYEQYF. CDR3 bases: TGTGCCATCAGTGAGTCGACAAGGAGCCACTACGAGCAGTACTTC.

This clone was detected once. The rearrangement links TRBV1 to TRBJ1-2; no check of the table's D call, TRBD1, against the DNA was made. TRBV1 is a documented pseudogene. CDR3 size: 14 residues. In DNA form, the CDR3 reads TGCACCAGCATCCCGACAGGGAAGGGCTATGGCTACACCTTC. Amino acid sequence: CTSIPTGKGYGYTF.

This rearrangement joins TRBV9 to TRBJ2-1; no clear D gene. V shed 4 bases and J shed 3 bases, with 8 bases lying between them. Germline CDR1 is SGDLS and CDR2 is YYNGEE. The CDR3 runs to 13 residues. Here the CDR3 DNA reads TGTGCCAGCAGCCTAAGTTTCTACAATGAGCAGTTCTTC. Translated, it gives CASSLSFYNEQFF. Filled out from reference TRBV9 and TRBJ2-1, the complete variable domain reads DSGVTQTPKHLITATGQRVTLRCSPRSGDLSVYWYQQSLDQGLQFLIQYYNGEERAKGNILERFSAQQFPDLHSELNLSSLELGDSALYFCASSLSFYNEQFFGPGTRLTVL.

This clone was detected once. The CDR3 DNA reads as TGTGCCAGCAGCCTCTGGGGGGACTCCAAGCATGGCTACACCTTC. Translated: CASSLWGDSKHGYTF. This sequence joins TRBV16 and TRBJ1-2, with D possibly being TRBD1 (5 bases). Germline lookup yields CDR1 KGHSY and CDR2 FQNENV. V gave up 4 bases and J gave up 6 bases, with 18 bases separating them. The CDR3 runs 15 residues. The whole variable domain, filled in from reference TRBV16 and TRBJ1-2, reads GEEVAQTPKHLVRGEGQKAKLYCAPIKGHSYVFWYQQVLKNEFKFLISFQNENVFDETGMPKERFSAKCLPNSPCSLEIQATKLEDSAVYFCASSLWGDSKHGYTFGSGTRLTVV.